Following are 2 T cell receptor beta chains from one sample sequenced in a study of multiple sclerosis patients with progressive multifocal leukoencephalopathy. Time point reported: roughly 6 months of natalizumab therapy. Data came from immunoSEQ multiplex PCR; TCRdb stores just in-frame clones and leaves some out. The sample gives under 30,000 clones, roughly 91% of which show up once; more than 1.3% is in the top ten. The sample was PBMCs, taken from a patient treated with natalizumab. These receptors were taken from a human donor with multiple sclerosis.

V is TRBV27 and J is TRBJ1-2, with 7 bases matching TRBD1. The germline V gene encodes CDR1 MNHEY and CDR2 SMNVEV (reference sequence). CDR3 size: 14 residues. The J segment lost 4 bases and the V segment lost 6 bases, leaving 8 bases of the junction unmatched. The CDR3 loop reads CASRRTGESYGYTF. The DNA of the CDR3 is TGTGCCAGCAGACGAACAGGGGAATCCTATGGCTACACCTTC.

The J gene is TRBJ1-2, the V gene TRBV28; D gene uncertain. V lost 2 bases and J 2 bases, leaving 12 bases between the germline ends. From germline, CDR1 is MDHEN and CDR2 SYDVKM. The CDR3 has 15 residues. Here the CDR3 DNA reads TGTGCCAGCAGTTTAAAATTGGTCGGAAACTATGGCTACACCTTC. Translating it yields CASSLKLVGNYGYTF.